The T cell receptor (beta chain) under discussion was sequenced for a study of graft-versus-host responses after intestinal transplantation. At the level of the study: Isolated intestinal, liver-intestinal, or multivisceral transplants were what recipients had. Tacrolimus plus steroids were given to all recipients for approximately 3 years, preceded by anti-thymocyte globulin induction.

Study-level findings and limits: Investigators detected GvH clones in recipient marrow, with some emerging earlier in ileum or blood.

Processed graft tissue released its intraepithelial and lamina propria lymphocytes. Of note for this clone: Its antigen is not known.

Sequenced by immunoSEQ multiplex PCR; TCRdb stores in-frame clones only, minus some. The sample has about 6,400 clones, around four fifths seen once. The sequence was obtained from a human patient who received an intestinal transplant, so some T cells may come from the graft donor. The material was ileum tissue, obtained just under 310 days after intestinal transplant.

In nucleotides, the CDR3 is TGTGCCAGCAGCGGCGCAGGGGAAGATACGCAGTATTTT. This translates into CASSGAGEDTQYF. The V call is TRBV7-6, the J call TRBJ2-3, with D perhaps matching TRBD1 (6 bases). Germline V gene lookup returns CDR1 SGHVS and CDR2 FNYEAQ. Trimming cost V 5 bases and J 5 bases, with 11 bases left between them. This CDR3 is 13 amino acids long.